This T cell receptor (beta chain) is from a study of vaccination effects on CD4 cells after COVID-19. On the study more broadly: The median interval between the second dose and post-vaccine sampling was 72 days. General study findings and limits: Vaccine- and infection-induced clones showed marked clonal contraction late following vaccination. Convalescent patients numbered few in the study; early post-infection timepoints were missing entirely.

Profiled with immunoSEQ multiplex PCR; TCRdb holds only in-frame clones, not every one. The sample carries about 38,000 clones, approximately 84% recorded once. As to this clone: What it binds is not known.

Germline CDR1 and CDR2: SGHRS and YFSETQ. Unmatched junction bases numbered 2, after V lost 3 bases and J lost 2 bases. The CDR3 extends over 14 amino acids. Prior to sequencing, the ViraFEST assay stimulated PBMC with viral peptide pools, which expanded the antigen-specific CD4+ T cells. CD4+ T cells were isolated after less than 13 days of culture. Each participant received a vaccine that was either BNT162b2 or mRNA-1273, given as two doses. For each well, 1.5 million to 2 million PBMC were cultured with about 10 IU/ml IL-2 and 8 to 10 ug/ml peptides. Material: CD4+ T cells from PBMCs cultured with HCoV-NL63 spike peptides, obtained after COVID-19 vaccination. This TCR was recovered from a human donor who received a COVID-19 vaccine. Some clones in this sample may be carry-over from other donors' samples. V and J are TRBV5-1 and TRBJ1-3; 7 nucleotides align to TRBD1. The chain's CDR3 is CASSSTGPGNTIYF. The CDR3 nucleotides are TGCGCCAGCAGCTCGACAGGGCCTGGAAACACCATATATTTT.